The 9 T cell receptor beta chains in this list originate from one sample, sequenced in a study of Ad26.COV2.S vaccination and SARS-CoV-2 variants. Some clones are missing from TCRdb's copy, which holds only in-frame ones; the method was immunoSEQ multiplex PCR. The sample records about 370,000 clones, around 85% being singletons. Indicated treatment: some 20 received Ad26.COV2.S at low or high dose, single or two shots; 5 received placebo; per-sample allocation not given. The samples were gathered on day 63 after the first injection of vaccine or placebo. Sequencing was performed on peripheral blood, taken in a trial of Ad26.COV2.S vaccine versus placebo. The receptors stem from a person aged 18-65 years who received the Ad26.COV2.S COVID-19 vaccine or a placebo.

The chain links TRBV5-1 to TRBJ1-1; D call uncertain. Trimming left V 0 bases short and J 0 bases short, with 6 bases between. Germline V gene lookup returns CDR1 SGHRS and CDR2 YFSETQ. The CDR3 has 14 amino acids. The CDR3 reads CASSLGPMNTEAFF. The CDR3 DNA follows: TGCGCCAGCAGCTTGGGCCCGATGAACACTGAAGCTTTCTTT.

The chain employs TRBV5-8 and TRBJ2-7; 7 bases line up with TRBD1. Unmatched junction bases numbered 4, after V lost 3 bases and J lost 1 base. This CDR3 region has 14 residues. The germline V gene encodes CDR1 SGHTS and CDR2 YDEGEE. The CDR3 spells CASSSTGDSYEQYF. The CDR3 DNA follows: TGTGCCAGCAGCTCAACAGGGGATTCCTACGAGCAGTACTTC.

The V and J genes are TRBV18 and TRBJ2-7, with 9 bases that match TRBD1. V trimming: 2 bases; J trimming: 3 bases; junction bases outside the gene matches: 8. CDR1 and CDR2 (germline): KGHSH, LQKENI. The CDR3 is 16 amino acids. This CDR3 is CASSPRDRVALYEQYF. CDR3 bases: TGTGCCAGCTCACCAAGGGACAGGGTAGCACTCTACGAGCAGTACTTC.

The table lists this clone with a few counts. CDR3 protein: CASSQDTSGGGPYF. CDR3 nucleotides: TGTGCCAGCAGCCAAGATACTAGCGGGGGAGGACCGTACTTC. The V and J genes are TRBV4-2 and TRBJ2-7; 11 bases agree with TRBD2. The CDR3 contains 14 residues. Trimming cost V 0 bases and J 12 bases; bases outside gene matches: 7. Germline V CDR1 and CDR2: LGHNA, YNFKEQ.

This chain joins TRBV5-1 and TRBJ2-1; TRBD1 is a possible D gene (5 bases). The CDR3 consists of 14 residues. V was cut by 2 bases and J by 8 bases, with 14 bases left in between. From germline, CDR1 is SGHRS and CDR2 YFSETQ. The CDR3, as DNA: TGCGCCAGCAGCTTACCCAGGGTTTCGGATGAGCAGTTCTTC. Encoded protein: CASSLPRVSDEQFF.

CDR3 in DNA: TGTGCCAGCAGCGTAGAGGGGGGTACTAGCGGGAACACCGGGGAGCTGTTTTTT. It yields the protein CASSVEGGTSGNTGELFF. The chain links TRBV9 to TRBJ2-2; 8 bases match TRBD2. The CDR3 spans 18 residues. V was pared by 0 bases and J by 1 base, with 8 bases of the junction left unmatched. Germline CDR1 reads SGDLS; CDR2 reads YYNGEE.

This clone was seen a handful of times. V and J are TRBV5-5 and TRBJ2-3; TRBD2 matches at 7 bases. Germline V gene lookup returns CDR1 SGHKS and CDR2 YYEKEE (reference sequence). V lost 3 bases and J lost 6; bases outside the gene matches: 10. This CDR3 region has 15 residues. CDR3 in amino acids: CASSWSWEGGDTQYF. The DNA of the CDR3 is TGTGCCAGCAGCTGGTCTTGGGAGGGAGGGGATACGCAGTATTTT.

This clone was seen at least ten times. The chain joins TRBV4-3 to TRBJ2-7, with D possibly matching TRBD2 (5 bases). The V gene's germline CDR1 is LGHNA and CDR2 YSLEER. Trimming stripped 2 bases from V and 0 bases from J, with 14 bases between. The CDR3 is 16 residues long. CDR3 nucleotides: TGCGCCAGCAGCCAATCCTTCACGGGGAGCTCCTACGAGCAGTACTTC. It translates to CASSQSFTGSSYEQYF.

Here the CDR3 reads CASSLEGTAQYF. In DNA form, the CDR3 reads TGTGCCAGCAGTTTAGAAGGGACAGCGCAGTATTTT. The V call is TRBV12-3 or TRBV12-4, the J call TRBJ2-3; 7 bases are a match to TRBD1. V lost 1 base, J lost 10 bases, and 2 bases stayed unmatched. The CDR3 totals 12 residues.